The source of this TCR beta chain is a study of T-cell reconstitution after alpha-beta-depleted transplantation in children. A TCRbeta library incorporating unique molecular identifiers was prepared. MiXCR, run by TCRdb on the PCR reads, gives a single entry per CDR3 protein. This sample yields 200,000 to 250,000 distinct CDR3 sequences, of which under 9.5% are seen a single time; approximately 5.9% belongs to the top ten. This clonotype was seen ten or more times. The germline CDR1 and CDR2 sequences are SGHTA and FQGNSA. V lost 5 bases, J lost 0 bases, and 11 bases lay in between. The CDR3 sequence is 15 residues long.

The V gene is TRBV7-2, the J gene TRBJ1-3; D possibly corresponds to TRBD1 (5 bases). The receptor was isolated from a human donor who donated a stem cell graft to a child with acute lymphoblastic leukemia. The source material was PBMCs from the stem cell graft donor, sampled from the stem cell graft. The CDR3 DNA reads as TGTGCCAGCAGCCAGCACAGGAGCTCTGGAAACACCATATATTTT. It codes for CASSQHRSSGNTIYF. Using reference TRBV7-2 and TRBJ1-3 for the parts outside the CDR3, the full variable domain is GAGVSQSPSNKVTEKGKDVELRCDPISGHTALYWYRQSLGQGLEFLIYFQGNSAPDKSGLPSDRFSAERTGGSVSTLTIQRTQQEDSAVYLCASSQHRSSGNTIYFGEGSWLTVV.